Sequencing of this TCR beta chain was carried out in a study of blood T cell repertoires in COVID-19. Recovered participants had two consecutive negative NP/OP PCR tests, healthcare professional clearance, or symptom resolution. From germline, CDR1 is MNHEY and CDR2 SMNVEV (reference sequence). CDR3 length: 14 amino acids. The V segment lost 5 bases and the J segment 4 bases; nucleotides outside the gene matches: 5. Produced via immunoSEQ multiplex PCR; TCRdb's table is partial and in-frame only. This table holds 300,000 to 400,000 clones, about 90% found once. The chain uses TRBV27 and TRBJ1-2, with 9 bases matching TRBD1. Sequencing input: PBMCs or T cells enriched from blood (not recorded which). The origin of this receptor is a man younger than 40 who had recovered from COVID-19. The CDR3 here is CASSPGQGLYGYTF. CDR3 sequence (DNA): TGTGCCAGCAGTCCGGGACAGGGACTCTATGGCTACACCTTC.